This T cell receptor beta chain was identified in a study of control samples from healthy donors and cancer patients. TCRdb's table, derived via immunoSEQ multiplex PCR, lists solely in-frame clones and lacks some. The data show tens of thousands of clones, approximately 96% seen once. Deletions cut 0 bases from V and 2 bases from J, with 9 bases between. CDR3 size: 14 residues. Germline lookup yields CDR1 SGHRS and CDR2 YFSETQ. The chain is built from TRBV5-1 and TRBJ2-7; D is unclear. Sequenced: blood. This clonotype was sampled from a woman aged 25 to 39 in good health. In DNA form, the CDR3 reads TGCGCCAGCAGCTTGGTTGGGAATCCCTACGAGCAGTACTTC. Its translation: CASSLVGNPYEQYF. The full variable domain, with the rest looked up from reference TRBV5-1 and TRBJ2-7, is KAGVTQTPRYLIKTRGQQVTLSCSPISGHRSVSWYQQTPGQGLQFLFEYFSETQRNKGNFPGRFSGRQFSNSRSEMNVSTLELGDSALYLCASSLVGNPYEQYFGPGTRLTVT.